Reported below is one T cell receptor (beta chain). Its target is unknown. This entry comes from a study of cytomegalovirus exposure and HLA in healthy donors. At the level of the study: A subsequent analysis stated that the roughly 130 validation repertoires were run on the same platform as the roughly 670 first-cohort repertoires. Whole-study findings and limits: Most TCR sequences were seen very rarely across donors, but some public TCRs occurred in many. It was confirmed in vitro that a few of the CMV-associated chains were specific for CMV antigens. The authors listed approximately 160 TCR beta chains as cytomegalovirus-associated.

Repertoires were generated with immunoSEQ multiplex PCR, while TCRdb's copy carries only in-frame clones and drops some. The table shows approximately 190,000 clones, with roughly 80% occurring only once. The CDR3 has 15 amino acids. Germline loops: CDR1 MNHEY, CDR2 SVGAGI. V lost 1 base, J lost 1 base, and 7 bases lay in between. The sequenced sample was PBMCs. The chain joins TRBV6-5 to TRBJ2-2, with D maybe TRBD1 (6 bases). The clonotype originates from a young man in good health and CMV-seropositive. DNA of the CDR3: TGTGCCAGCAGTTACTGGGGACAGAACACCGGGGAGCTGTTTTTT. This sequence encodes CASSYWGQNTGELFF.